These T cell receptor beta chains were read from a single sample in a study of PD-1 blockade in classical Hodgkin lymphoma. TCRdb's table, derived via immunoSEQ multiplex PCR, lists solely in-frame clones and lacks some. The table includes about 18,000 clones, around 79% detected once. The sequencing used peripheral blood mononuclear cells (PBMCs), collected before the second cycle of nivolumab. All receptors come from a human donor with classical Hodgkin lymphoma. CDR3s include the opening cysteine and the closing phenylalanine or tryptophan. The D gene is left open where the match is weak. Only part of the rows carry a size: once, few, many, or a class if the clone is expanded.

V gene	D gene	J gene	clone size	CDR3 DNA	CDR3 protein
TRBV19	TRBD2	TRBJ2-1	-	TGTGCCAGTAGTGGCGCGGGACTAGCAGGGTTCTACAATGAGCAGTTCTTC	CASSGAGLAGFYNEQFF
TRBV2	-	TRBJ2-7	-	TGTGCCAGCAGGTTAGAGAAGGGGGGCTACGAGCAGTACTTC	CASRLEKGGYEQYF
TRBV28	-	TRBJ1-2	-	TGTGCCAGCAGTTGGGAGGGTGGCTACACCTTC	CASSWEGGYTF
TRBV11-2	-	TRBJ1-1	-	TGTGCCAGCAGCTTGTCGGACACGATGAACACTGAAGCTTTCTTT	CASSLSDTMNTEAFF
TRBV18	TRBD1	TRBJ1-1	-	TGTGCCAGCTCACCTGGAGTTAGACAGGGGGCCACTGAAGCTTTCTTT	CASSPGVRQGATEAFF
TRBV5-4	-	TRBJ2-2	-	TGTGCCAGCAGCTCGTCCAATACCGGGGAGCTGTTTTTT	CASSSSNTGELFF
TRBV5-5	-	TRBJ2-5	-	TGTGCCAGCAGCCCGTCAGTGTACCAAGAGACCCAGTACTTC	CASSPSVYQETQYF
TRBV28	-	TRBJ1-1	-	TGTGCCAGCAGTTTATCCGGCCGCGAGGCTTTCTTT	CASSLSGREAFF
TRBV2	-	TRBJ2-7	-	TGTGCCAGCAGTGACTACGAGCAGTACTTC	CASSDYEQYF
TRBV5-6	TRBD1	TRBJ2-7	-	TGTGCCAGCAGCTCAACCCGCCGGACAGGGTACGACGAGCAGTACTTC	CASSSTRRTGYDEQYF
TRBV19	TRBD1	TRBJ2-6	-	TGTGCCAGTAGTTCGATCGGGACAGGCAACTCTGGGGCCAACGTCCTGACTTTC	CASSSIGTGNSGANVLTF
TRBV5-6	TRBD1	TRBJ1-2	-	TGTGCCAGCAGCTTCAGCACGAGGGGACAGACGATTTATGGCTACACCTTC	CASSFSTRGQTIYGYTF
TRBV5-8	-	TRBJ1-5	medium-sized	TGTGCCAGCAGCTTGCAGGGTTATAGCAATCAGCCCCAGCATTTT	CASSLQGYSNQPQHF
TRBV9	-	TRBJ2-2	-	TGTGCCAGCAAGAAAGGTATCACCGGGGAGCTGTTTTTT	CASKKGITGELFF
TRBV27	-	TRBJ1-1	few	TGTGCCAGCAGTTTCTCACTGAACACTGAAGCTTTCTTT	CASSFSLNTEAFF
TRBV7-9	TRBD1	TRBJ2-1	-	TGTGCCAGCAGCCCGGACGGGACAGGGGGCGGGGGTGAGCAGTTCTTC	CASSPDGTGGGGEQFF
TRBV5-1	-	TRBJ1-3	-	TGCGCCAGCAGCTTGGCGGGGATGTTCGAGGGTGACTCTGGAAACACCATATATTTT	CASSLAGMFEGDSGNTIYF
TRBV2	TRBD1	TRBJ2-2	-	TGTGCCAGCAGTCGGGACAGGTCCACCGGGGAGCTGTTTTTT	CASSRDRSTGELFF
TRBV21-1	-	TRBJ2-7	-	TGTGCCAGCAGCACAGGGGGGGTTGGAGGCCCTGAGCAGTACTTC	CASSTGGVGGPEQYF
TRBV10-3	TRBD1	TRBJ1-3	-	TGTGCCATCAGTCCCGGGACAGGGGGCTCTGGAAACACCATATATTTT	CAISPGTGGSGNTIYF
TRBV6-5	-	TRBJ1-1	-	TGTGCCAGCAGCCGGTCCCGGGACACTGAAGCTTTCTTT	CASSRSRDTEAFF
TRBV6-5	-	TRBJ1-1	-	TGTGCCAGCAGTTCCACGGACCTGAACACTGAAGCTTTCTTT	CASSSTDLNTEAFF
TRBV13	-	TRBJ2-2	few	TGTGCCAGCAGCTTTCATCCGGGAGCTAAAGGGGAGCTGTTTTTT	CASSFHPGAKGELFF
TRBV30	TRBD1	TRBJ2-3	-	TGTGCCTGGAGTGTAACACAGGGGTACGATACGCAGTATTTT	CAWSVTQGYDTQYF
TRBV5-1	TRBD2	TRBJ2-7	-	TGCGCCAGCAGCTTGACTAGCGGGAGCGCAGGAGAGCAGTACTTC	CASSLTSGSAGEQYF
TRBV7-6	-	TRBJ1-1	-	TGTGCCAGCAGCCCCCGCCAAGGTGAAGCTTTCTTT	CASSPRQGEAFF
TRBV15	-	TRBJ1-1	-	TGTGCCACCAGCAGAGATATTACAGGGAACACTGAAGCTTTCTTT	CATSRDITGNTEAFF
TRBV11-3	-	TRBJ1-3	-	TGTGCCAGCAGCTTGGACCGTGCGCTGTCTGGAAACACCATATATTTT	CASSLDRALSGNTIYF
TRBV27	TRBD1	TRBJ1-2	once	TGTGCCAGCAGTTTATTAACAGGGGGCGGAGGTCGCTACACCTTC	CASSLLTGGGGRYTF
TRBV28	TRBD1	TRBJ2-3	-	TGTGCCAGCAGCCCGACCGGGACAGGCGCGTTTACAGATACGCAGTATTTT	CASSPTGTGAFTDTQYF
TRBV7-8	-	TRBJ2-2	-	TGTGCCAGCAGCTTAGTTACGCGGGGACACGGGGAGCTGTTTTTT	CASSLVTRGHGELFF
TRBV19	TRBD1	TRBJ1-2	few	TGTGCCAGTAGTCTCGGGACAGGGGGCGCCATTAATGGCTACACCTTC	CASSLGTGGAINGYTF
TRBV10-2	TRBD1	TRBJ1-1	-	TGCGCCAGCAGTTTGACAGGGATGAACACTGAAGCTTTCTTT	CASSLTGMNTEAFF
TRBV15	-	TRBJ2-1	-	TGTGCCACCAGCATACCGGGACGGCAGGTTTACAATGAGCAGTTCTTC	CATSIPGRQVYNEQFF
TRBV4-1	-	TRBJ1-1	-	TGCGCCAGCAGCCAAGTGGTGAACACTGAAGCTTTCTTT	CASSQVVNTEAFF
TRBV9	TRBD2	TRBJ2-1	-	TGTGCCAGCAGTCAGAGCGGGACGAGCTCCTACAATGAGCAGTTCTTC	CASSQSGTSSYNEQFF
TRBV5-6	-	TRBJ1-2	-	TGTGCCAGCAGCCCCTGGGGCCAGCTCCAGGACTATGGCTACACCTTC	CASSPWGQLQDYGYTF
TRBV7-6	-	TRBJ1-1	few	TGTGCCAGCAGCTTAAACGCTGGGGAGACGGAAGCTTTCTTT	CASSLNAGETEAFF
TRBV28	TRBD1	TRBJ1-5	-	TGTGCCGGGTTTCGACAGGGGATTGGAACCCATAGCAATCAGCCCCAGCATTTT	CAGFRQGIGTHSNQPQHF
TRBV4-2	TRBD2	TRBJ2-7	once	TGTGCCAGCAGCCACTTAGCGGGGGGATCCTACGAGCAGTACTTC	CASSHLAGGSYEQYF
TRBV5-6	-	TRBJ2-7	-	TGTGCCAGCAGCTTGGGGCAGGGCGCGGGCGCCTTC	CASSLGQGAGAF
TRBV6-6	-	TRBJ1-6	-	TGTGCCAGCAACCCCGGTCCTGGCTGGGGTTCACCCCTCCACTTT	CASNPGPGWGSPLHF
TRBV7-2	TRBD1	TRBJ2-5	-	TGTGCCAGCCGCCCGACAGGGGATGGTGGAGAGACCCAATACTTC	CASRPTGDGGETQYF
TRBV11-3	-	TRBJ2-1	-	TGTGCCAGCAGCCCCCAGGGAGCCAATGAGCAGTTCTTC	CASSPQGANEQFF
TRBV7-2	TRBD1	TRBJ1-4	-	TGTGCCAGCAGCTTGGGGGACAGGGAACTGTTTTTT	CASSLGDRELFF
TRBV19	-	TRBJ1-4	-	TGTGCCGCGCTGGGAAGGGGAGCTAATGAAAAACTGTTTTTT	CAALGRGANEKLFF
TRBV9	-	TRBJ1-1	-	TGTGCCAGCAGCGTACAGGGGTTCGGCCTGGGCACTGAAGCTTTCTTT	CASSVQGFGLGTEAFF
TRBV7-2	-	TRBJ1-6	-	TGTGCCAGCAGCTTAGCGAGCCAGAAAAACAATTCACCCCTCCACTTT	CASSLASQKNNSPLHF